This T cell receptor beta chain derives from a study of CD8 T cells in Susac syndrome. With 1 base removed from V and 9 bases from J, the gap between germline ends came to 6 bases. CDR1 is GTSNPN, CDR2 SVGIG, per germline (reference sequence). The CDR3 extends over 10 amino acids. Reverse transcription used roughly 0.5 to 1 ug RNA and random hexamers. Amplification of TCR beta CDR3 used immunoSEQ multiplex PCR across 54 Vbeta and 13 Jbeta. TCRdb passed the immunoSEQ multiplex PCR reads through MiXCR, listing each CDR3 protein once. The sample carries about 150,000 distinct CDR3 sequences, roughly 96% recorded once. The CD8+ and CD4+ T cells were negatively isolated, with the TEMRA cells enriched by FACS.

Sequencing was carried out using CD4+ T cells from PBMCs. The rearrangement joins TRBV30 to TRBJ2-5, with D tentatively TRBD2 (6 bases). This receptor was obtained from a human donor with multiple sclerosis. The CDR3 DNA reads TGTGCCTGGAGTGGGGGGGCCCAGTACTTC. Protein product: CAWSGGAQYF.